Listed here is a single T cell receptor (beta chain). Its specificity is unknown. Then a second PCR, running roughly 7 to 11 cycles, was carried out with a sample-barcoded 5' primer and a J-beta primer mix. Every molecule of cDNA carried a tag from a template-switch adaptor with 12 random nucleotides. TCRdb processed the 5' RACE reads anew with MiXCR; each CDR3 protein has one entry. The top ten clones hold roughly 25% of a sample with some 780,000 distinct CDR3 sequences, 45% to 70% of them seen once. Germline CDR1 and CDR2: SQVTM and ANQGSEA. Trimming removed 7 bases at V and 10 bases at J, with 20 bases between. The CDR3 runs to 12 residues. This specimen comes from a study of blood T cells in healthy people across ages. Study-wide findings and caveats: Diversity of TCR beta correlated strongly with naive T cell percentage.

Sequencing was carried out using blood. The J gene is TRBJ2-7, the V gene TRBV29-1; TRBD1 or TRBD2 may be the D gene (5 bases each). This sequence originates from a man between 40 and 49 years old in good health. CDR3 sequence: CSAEGSGRAQYF. CDR3 sequence (DNA): TGCAGCGCCGAAGGGTCAGGGCGGGCCCAGTACTTC.